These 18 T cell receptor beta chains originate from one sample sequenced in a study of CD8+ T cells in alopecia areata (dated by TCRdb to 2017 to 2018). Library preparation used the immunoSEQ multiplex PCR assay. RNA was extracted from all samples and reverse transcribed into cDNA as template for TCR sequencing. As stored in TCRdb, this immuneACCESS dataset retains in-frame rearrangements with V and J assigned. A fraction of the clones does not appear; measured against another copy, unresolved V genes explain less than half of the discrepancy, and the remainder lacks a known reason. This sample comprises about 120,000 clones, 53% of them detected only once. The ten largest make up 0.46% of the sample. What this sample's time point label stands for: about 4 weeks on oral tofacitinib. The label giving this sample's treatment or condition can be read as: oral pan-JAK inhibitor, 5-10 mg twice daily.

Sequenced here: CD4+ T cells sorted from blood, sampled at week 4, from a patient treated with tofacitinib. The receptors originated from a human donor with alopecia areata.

CDR3 residues: CASSVKGGTEAFF. CDR3 sequence (DNA): TGTGCCAGCAGTGTGAAGGGAGGGACTGAAGCTTTCTTT. The chain joins TRBV6-6 to TRBJ1-1; D unclear. This CDR3 is 13 amino acids long. Germline CDR1 is MNHNY and CDR2 is SVGAGI (reference sequence). Trimming pared 5 bases from V and 5 bases from J, leaving 12 bases between.

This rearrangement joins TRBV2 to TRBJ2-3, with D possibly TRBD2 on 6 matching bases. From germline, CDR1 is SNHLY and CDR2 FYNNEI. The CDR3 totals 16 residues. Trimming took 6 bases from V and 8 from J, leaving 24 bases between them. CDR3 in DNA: TGTGCCAGCAGCCTCAGAGAGGCTAGCGTCTCCTCTACGCAGTATTTT. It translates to CASSLREASVSSTQYF.

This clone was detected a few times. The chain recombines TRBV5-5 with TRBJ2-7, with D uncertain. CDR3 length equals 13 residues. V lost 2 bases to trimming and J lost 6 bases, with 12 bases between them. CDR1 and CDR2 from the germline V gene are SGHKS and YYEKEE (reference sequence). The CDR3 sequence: CASSLVPGFEQYF. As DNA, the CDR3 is TGTGCCAGCAGCTTAGTTCCGGGCTTCGAGCAGTACTTC. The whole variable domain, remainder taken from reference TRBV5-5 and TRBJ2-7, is DAGVTQSPTHLIKTRGQQVTLRCSPISGHKSVSWYQQVLGQGPQFIFQYYEKEERGRGNFPDRFSARQFPNYSSELNVNALLLGDSALYLCASSLVPGFEQYFGPGTRLTVT.

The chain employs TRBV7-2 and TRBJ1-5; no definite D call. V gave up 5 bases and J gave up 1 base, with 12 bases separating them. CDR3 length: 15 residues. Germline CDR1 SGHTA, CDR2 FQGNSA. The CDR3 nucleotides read TGTGCCAGCAGCCCTAATGGACGGAGCAATCAGCCCCAGCATTTT. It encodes CASSPNGRSNQPQHF.

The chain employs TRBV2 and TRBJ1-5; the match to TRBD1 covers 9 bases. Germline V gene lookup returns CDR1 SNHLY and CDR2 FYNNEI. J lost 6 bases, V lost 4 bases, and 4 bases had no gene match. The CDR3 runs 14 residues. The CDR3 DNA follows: TGTGCCAGCAGTGTGGACAGGGGACGTCAGCCCCAGCATTTT. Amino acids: CASSVDRGRQPQHF. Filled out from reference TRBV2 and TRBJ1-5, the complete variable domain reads EPEVTQTPSHQVTQMGQEVILRCVPISNHLYFYWYRQILGQKVEFLVSFYNNEISEKSEIFDDQFSVERPDGSNFTLKIRSTKLEDSAMYFCASSVDRGRQPQHFGDGTRLSIL.

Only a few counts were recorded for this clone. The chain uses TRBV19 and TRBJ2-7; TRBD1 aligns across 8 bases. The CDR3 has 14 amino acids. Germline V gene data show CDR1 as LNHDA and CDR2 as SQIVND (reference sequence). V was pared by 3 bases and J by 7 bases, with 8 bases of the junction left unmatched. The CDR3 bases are TGTGCCAGTAGTATTTTGGACAGGGTTTGGGAGCAGTACTTC. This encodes CASSILDRVWEQYF.

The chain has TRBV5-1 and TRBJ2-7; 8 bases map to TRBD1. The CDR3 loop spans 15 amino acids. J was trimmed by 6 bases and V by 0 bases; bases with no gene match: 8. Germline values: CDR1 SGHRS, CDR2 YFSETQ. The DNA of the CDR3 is TGCGCCAGCAGCTTGGAGCGCAGGGGGCCCAGCGAGCAGTACTTC. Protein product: CASSLERRGPSEQYF.

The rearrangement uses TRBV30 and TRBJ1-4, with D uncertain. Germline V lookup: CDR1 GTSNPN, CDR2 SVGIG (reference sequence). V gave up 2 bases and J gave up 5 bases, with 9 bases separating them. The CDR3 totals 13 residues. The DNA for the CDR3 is TGTGCCTGGAGTCCCGGCAGGAATGAAAAACTGTTTTTT. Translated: CAWSPGRNEKLFF. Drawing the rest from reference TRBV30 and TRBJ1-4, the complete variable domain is SQTIHQWPATLVQPVGSPLSLECTVEGTSNPNLYWYRQAAGRGLQLLFYSVGIGQISSEVPQNLSASRPQDRQFILSSKKLLLSDSGFYLCAWSPGRNEKLFFGSGTQLSVL.

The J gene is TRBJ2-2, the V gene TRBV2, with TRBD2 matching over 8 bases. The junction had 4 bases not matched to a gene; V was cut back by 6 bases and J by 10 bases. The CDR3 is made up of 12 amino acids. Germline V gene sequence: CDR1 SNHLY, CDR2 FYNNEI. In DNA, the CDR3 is TGTGCCAGCAGCGGTAGCGGGAAGGAGCTGTTTTTT. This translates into CASSGSGKELFF.

The CDR3 reads CASSEGQLVYGYTF. The CDR3 coding sequence is TGTGCCAGCAGCGAGGGACAGTTAGTCTATGGCTACACCTTC. The rearrangement joins TRBV5-6 to TRBJ1-2; 7 nucleotides align to TRBD1. J gave up 4 bases and V 4 bases, and 7 bases lay outside the gene matches. The CDR3 spans 14 residues. CDR1 and CDR2 (germline): SGHDT, YYEEEE.

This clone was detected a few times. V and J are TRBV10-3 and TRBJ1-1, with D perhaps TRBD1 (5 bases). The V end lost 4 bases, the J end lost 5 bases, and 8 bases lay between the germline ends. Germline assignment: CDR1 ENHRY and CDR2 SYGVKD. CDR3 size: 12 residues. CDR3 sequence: CAISVGGTEAFF. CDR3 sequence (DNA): TGTGCCATCAGTGTGGGGGGTACTGAAGCTTTCTTT.

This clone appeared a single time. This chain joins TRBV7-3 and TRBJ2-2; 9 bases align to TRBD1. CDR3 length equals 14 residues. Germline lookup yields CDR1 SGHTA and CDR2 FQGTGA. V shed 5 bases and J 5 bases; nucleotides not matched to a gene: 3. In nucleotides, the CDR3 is TGTGCCAGCAGCATCGGACAGGGGACCGGGGAGCTGTTTTTT. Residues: CASSIGQGTGELFF.

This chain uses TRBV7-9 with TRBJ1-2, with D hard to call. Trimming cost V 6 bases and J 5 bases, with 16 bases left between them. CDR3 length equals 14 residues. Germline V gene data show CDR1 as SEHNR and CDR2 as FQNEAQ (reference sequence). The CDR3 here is CASSSTRVSYGYTF. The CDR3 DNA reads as TGTGCCAGCAGTTCAACGAGGGTCTCTTATGGCTACACCTTC. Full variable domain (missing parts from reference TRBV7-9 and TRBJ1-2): DTGVSQNPRHKITKRGQNVTFRCDPISEHNRLYWYRQTLGQGPEFLTYFQNEAQLEKSRLLSDRFSAERPKGSFSTLEIQRTEQGDSAMYLCASSSTRVSYGYTFGSGTRLTVV.

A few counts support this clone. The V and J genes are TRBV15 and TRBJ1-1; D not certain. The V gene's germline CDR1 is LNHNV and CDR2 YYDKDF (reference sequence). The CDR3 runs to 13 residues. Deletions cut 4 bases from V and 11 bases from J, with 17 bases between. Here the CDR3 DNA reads TGTGCCACCAGCATTCCTACGCTGTTTAGGGCTTTCTTT. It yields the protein CATSIPTLFRAFF.

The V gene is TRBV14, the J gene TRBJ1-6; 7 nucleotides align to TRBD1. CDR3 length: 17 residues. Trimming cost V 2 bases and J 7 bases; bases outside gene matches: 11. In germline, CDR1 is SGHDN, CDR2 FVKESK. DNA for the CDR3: TGTGCCAGCAGCCAAAGGTTGGCTCAGGGGGGAAATTCACCCCTCCACTTT. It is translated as CASSQRLAQGGNSPLHF.

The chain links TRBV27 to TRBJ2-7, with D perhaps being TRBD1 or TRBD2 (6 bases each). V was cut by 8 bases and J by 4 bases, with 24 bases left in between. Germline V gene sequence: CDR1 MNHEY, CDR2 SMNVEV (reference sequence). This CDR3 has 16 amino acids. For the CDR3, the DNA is TGTGCCAGCCGCACCATCCGAGGAGGGCAGGGGTACGAGCAGTACTTC. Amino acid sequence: CASRTIRGGQGYEQYF.

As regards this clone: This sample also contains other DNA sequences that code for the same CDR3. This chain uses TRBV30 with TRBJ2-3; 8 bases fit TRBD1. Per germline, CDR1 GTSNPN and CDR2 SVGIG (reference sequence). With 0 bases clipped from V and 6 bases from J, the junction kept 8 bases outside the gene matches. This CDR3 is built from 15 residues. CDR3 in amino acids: CAWSVGQGARDTQYF. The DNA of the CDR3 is TGTGCCTGGAGTGTAGGGCAGGGGGCCCGGGATACGCAGTATTTT.

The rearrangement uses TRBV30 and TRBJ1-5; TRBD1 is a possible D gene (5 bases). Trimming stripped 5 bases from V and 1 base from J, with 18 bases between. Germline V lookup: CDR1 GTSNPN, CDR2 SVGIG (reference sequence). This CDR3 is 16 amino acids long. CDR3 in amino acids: CAWDPGRVGSNQPQHF. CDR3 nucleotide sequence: TGTGCCTGGGATCCCGGCAGGGTCGGAAGCAATCAGCCCCAGCATTTT.